Listed below are T cell receptor beta chains from one sample, sequenced in a study of blood T cell repertoires in COVID-19. Data came from immunoSEQ multiplex PCR; TCRdb stores just in-frame clones and leaves some out. The sample comprises some 260,000 clones, around 89% of which are singletons, and about 0.99% rests with the top ten. The specimen was peripheral blood. Source of these receptors: a middle-aged woman who had recovered from COVID-19. The CDR3 runs from the conserved cysteine through the conserved F or W. The D gene is left open where the match is weak. Size is stated for part of the rows, as once, few or many counts, or as a class when the clone is expanded.

TRBD1,TRBJ1-1,TRBV30,few,CAWSVPPGGLTEAFF,TGTGCCTGGAGTGTACCCCCAGGGGGCTTGACTGAAGCTTTCTTT
-,TRBJ1-2,TRBV30,-,CAWSGWSPNYGYTF,TGTGCCTGGAGTGGCTGGAGTCCTAACTATGGCTACACCTTC
-,TRBJ2-1,TRBV7-9,-,CASTWAAAPNNEQFF,TGTGCCAGCACCTGGGCTGCAGCACCGAACAATGAGCAGTTCTTC
TRBD1,TRBJ2-5,TRBV10-1,-,CASSEGGKETQYF,TGCGCCAGCAGTGAAGGGGGCAAGGAGACCCAGTACTTC
-,TRBJ2-3,TRBV20-1,-,CSASRGDTQYF,TGCAGTGCTTCCCGGGGGGATACGCAGTATTTT
-,TRBJ2-1,TRBV4-1,-,CASSQGFGTANEQFF,TGCGCCAGCAGCCAAGGGTTCGGGACTGCCAATGAGCAGTTCTTC
TRBD1,TRBJ2-5,TRBV6-5,-,CASSYGNRGWGETQYF,TGTGCCAGCAGTTACGGAAACAGGGGGTGGGGGGAGACCCAGTACTTC
-,TRBJ2-1,TRBV7-3,-,CASSARGFGEQFF,TGTGCCAGCAGCGCACGGGGGTTTGGTGAGCAGTTCTTC
-,TRBJ2-1,TRBV18,-,CASSPPESYNEQFF,TGTGCCAGCTCACCACCGGAGAGTTACAATGAGCAGTTCTTC
-,TRBJ2-5,TRBV5-1,-,CASSPGGQETQYF,TGCGCCAGCAGCCCTGGAGGCCAAGAGACCCAGTACTTC
-,TRBJ2-5,TRBV14,-,CASSQGGVGTQYF,TGTGCCAGCAGCCAAGGGGGCGTGGGGACCCAGTACTTC
-,TRBJ2-7,TRBV6-5,-,CASRLRHSEQYF,TGTGCCAGCAGGCTAAGACACTCCGAGCAGTACTTC
TRBD1,TRBJ1-5,TRBV19,-,CASSNRDRGRSDQPQHF,TGTGCCAGTAGTAACCGGGACAGGGGGCGCTCAGATCAGCCCCAGCATTTT
-,TRBJ1-6,TRBV5-1,-,CASSLTENSPLHF,TGCGCCAGCAGCTTAACAGAGAATTCACCCCTCCACTTT
-,TRBJ1-4,TRBV27,-,CASSPLRATVGKSLFF,TGTGCCAGCAGTCCCTTGAGGGCTACTGTTGGGAAAAGTCTGTTTTTT
TRBD1,TRBJ1-4,TRBV7-2,-,CASSPRGQGFEKLFF,TGTGCCAGCAGCCCTAGGGGACAGGGGTTCGAAAAACTGTTTTTT
TRBD2,TRBJ2-5,TRBV7-8,-,CASSWGGQETQYF,TGTGCCAGCAGCTGGGGGGGGCAAGAGACCCAGTACTTC
-,TRBJ1-2,TRBV10-3,-,CAISDPHGYTF,TGTGCCATCAGTGATCCTCATGGCTACACCTTC
-,TRBJ2-2,TRBV19,-,CASTGYPNTGELFF,TGTGCCAGCACAGGTTACCCGAACACCGGGGAGCTGTTTTTT
-,TRBJ2-5,TRBV2,-,CASSVAPEGGSALYQETQYF,TGTGCCAGCAGTGTAGCCCCCGAAGGTGGTAGCGCCTTATACCAAGAGACCCAGTACTTC
-,TRBJ2-1,TRBV6-6,-,CASSGGARENEQFF,TGTGCCAGCTCTGGTGGGGCCCGTGAGAATGAGCAGTTCTTC
-,TRBJ1-1,TRBV5-1,-,CASSLGASSGTEAFF,TGCGCCAGCAGCTTGGGGGCCTCGAGTGGCACTGAAGCTTTCTTT
TRBD1,TRBJ1-1,TRBV4-3,-,CARGSGGPLNTEAFF,TGCGCCCGGGGATCAGGGGGACCGTTGAACACTGAAGCTTTCTTT
TRBD2,TRBJ2-2,TRBV19,-,CASAGGPVGELFF,TGTGCCTCGGCGGGAGGGCCGGTCGGGGAGCTGTTTTTT
-,TRBJ1-2,TRBV4-3,-,CASSQDAGFYGYTF,TGCGCCAGCAGCCAAGATGCGGGGTTCTATGGCTACACCTTC
TRBD2,TRBJ2-7,TRBV7-9,-,CASSPMGGYSEQYF,TGTGCCAGCAGCCCGATGGGAGGGTATTCCGAGCAGTACTTC
TRBD2,TRBJ2-1,TRBV5-1,-,CASSLAGLAGPNEQFF,TGCGCCAGCAGCTTGGCCGGACTAGCGGGACCCAATGAGCAGTTCTTC
-,TRBJ2-7,TRBV4-3,once,CASSQDVRAYEQYF,TGCGCCAGCAGCCAAGACGTCAGGGCCTACGAGCAGTACTTC
-,TRBJ1-1,TRBV20-1,-,CSATDMNTEAFF,TGCAGTGCTACTGACATGAACACTGAAGCTTTCTTT
TRBD1,TRBJ2-2,TRBV4-3,-,CASSQDSGQGTGELFF,TGCGCCAGCAGCCAAGATTCGGGACAGGGAACCGGGGAGCTGTTTTTT
-,TRBJ1-1,TRBV5-5,-,CASSRGPGNGEAFF,TGTGCCAGCAGCAGGGGCCCTGGGAACGGTGAAGCTTTCTTT
-,TRBJ2-7,TRBV9,-,CASSPRGGTASYEQYF,TGTGCCAGCAGCCCCAGGGGTGGGACCGCCTCCTACGAGCAGTACTTC
TRBD2,TRBJ2-1,TRBV25-1,-,CASSDLAGTYNEQFF,TGTGCCAGCAGTGATCTAGCGGGGACCTACAATGAGCAGTTCTTC
TRBD2,TRBJ2-1,TRBV7-3,-,CASSPPGTSGEQFF,TGTGCCAGCAGCCCCCCCGGGACTAGTGGTGAGCAGTTCTTC
TRBD2,TRBJ2-3,TRBV15,-,CATAPGLGRDTQYF,TGTGCCACCGCCCCGGGACTAGGGCGCGATACGCAGTATTTT
TRBD1,TRBJ1-5,TRBV9,-,CASSRAGTGVQPQHF,TGTGCCAGCAGCCGAGCCGGGACAGGGGTCCAGCCCCAGCATTTT
TRBD2,TRBJ2-5,TRBV23-1,-,CASQKPGGPSETQYF,TGCGCCAGCCAGAAACCGGGAGGGCCCTCAGAGACCCAGTACTTC
-,TRBJ1-4,TRBV3-1/TRBV3-2,-,CASSPGANEKLFF,TGTGCCAGCAGCCCGGGAGCCAATGAAAAACTGTTTTTT
-,TRBJ2-2,TRBV6-4,-,CASSDSSGELFF,TGTGCCAGCAGTGACTCTAGTGGGGAGCTGTTTTTT
TRBD1,TRBJ1-2,TRBV30,-,CAWSRTGESYGYTF,TGTGCCTGGAGTCGGACAGGGGAAAGCTATGGCTACACCTTC
TRBD1,TRBJ1-1,TRBV5-1,-,CASSWGDRTNTEAFF,TGCGCCAGCAGCTGGGGGGACAGGACGAACACTGAAGCTTTCTTT
-,TRBJ1-3,TRBV6-5,-,CASSSQQGLTGNTIYF,TGTGCCAGCAGTTCTCAACAGGGTTTGACCGGAAACACCATATATTTT
-,TRBJ2-5,TRBV11-3,once,CASSLMGQTQETQYF,TGTGCCAGCAGCTTAATGGGCCAGACACAAGAGACCCAGTACTTC
-,TRBJ1-2,TRBV12-3/TRBV12-4,-,CASKDYSNYGYTF,TGTGCCAGCAAGGACTATTCTAACTATGGCTACACCTTC
-,TRBJ1-6,TRBV6-6,-,CASRALGGHSPLHF,TGTGCCAGCAGGGCCCTGGGGGGACATTCACCCCTCCACTTT
TRBD2,TRBJ2-1,TRBV19,-,CASSFGGRGWDEQFF,TGTGCCAGTAGTTTCGGCGGGAGGGGTTGGGATGAGCAGTTCTTC
TRBD2,TRBJ2-3,TRBV4-2,-,CASSQEGTRPSTDTQYF,TGTGCCAGCAGCCAAGAGGGGACTAGACCTAGCACAGATACGCAGTATTTT
TRBD1,TRBJ2-5,TRBV9,-,CASSPLTGTQETQYF,TGTGCCAGCAGCCCCCTGACAGGGACCCAAGAGACCCAGTACTTC
-,TRBJ2-2,TRBV7-9,-,CASSPRGARVTGELFF,TGTGCCAGCAGCCCCCGGGGGGCCCGGGTCACCGGGGAGCTGTTTTTT
-,TRBJ2-2,TRBV6-4,once,CATKAREGANTGELFF,TGTGCCACCAAGGCCCGAGAGGGGGCGAACACCGGGGAGCTGTTTTTT
-,TRBJ2-1,TRBV19,-,CASSISGLGLNEQFF,TGTGCCAGTAGTATTAGCGGATTGGGGCTCAATGAGCAGTTCTTC
TRBD1,TRBJ1-1,TRBV11-2,-,CASSPTQGAEAFF,TGTGCCAGCAGCCCCACCCAGGGGGCTGAAGCTTTCTTT
TRBD2,TRBJ2-1,TRBV5-1,-,CASRGLAGVGDEQFF,TGCGCCAGCAGGGGCCTAGCGGGAGTCGGGGATGAGCAGTTCTTC
TRBD2,TRBJ2-3,TRBV14,-,CASSQVGGTRTDTQYF,TGTGCCAGCAGCCAAGTGGGGGGGACCCGCACAGATACGCAGTATTTT
TRBD1,TRBJ1-4,TRBV20-1,-,CSASAGTGVPF,TGCAGTGCCTCGGCGGGGACAGGGGTTCCCTTT
TRBD1,TRBJ1-1,TRBV6-1,-,CASSEGTGAFF,TGTGCCAGCAGTGAAGGGACAGGGGCTTTCTTT
-,TRBJ2-5,TRBV5-1,-,CASSLAWASQETQYF,TGCGCCAGCAGCTTGGCCTGGGCCTCCCAAGAGACCCAGTACTTC
TRBD1,TRBJ2-7,TRBV4-1,-,CASSQDWGTAVYEQYF,TGCGCCAGCAGCCAAGATTGGGGGACAGCAGTATACGAGCAGTACTTC
-,TRBJ1-4,TRBV19,-,CASSIGGGLGEKLFF,TGTGCCAGTAGTATCGGTGGGGGCTTAGGTGAAAAACTGTTTTTT